This T cell receptor beta chain was captured in a study of T cells after yellow fever vaccination. For the study at large: Low-cell-number fractions underwent preparation using SMART-Seq v4 Ultra Low Input. Points from the study as a whole: Clones that expanded after primary vaccination mostly reappeared after the booster (roughly 95% CD4, about 91% CD8). A weaker secondary response peaked on day 5, the primary on day 15.

At least ten counts were recorded for this clonotype. Its antigen is still unknown. Germline V CDR1 and CDR2: DFQATT, SNEGSKA (reference sequence). V lost 3 bases, J lost 8 bases, and 7 bases stayed unmatched. This CDR3 spans 14 amino acids. 5'RACE template switching generated TCR cDNA, adding a universal primer site and UMIs. TCRdb called the 5' RACE reads again in MiXCR, with one record for every CDR3 protein. The table includes about 120,000 distinct CDR3 sequences, under 9% detected once. The source material was CD8+ T cells sorted from PBMCs, sampled on the day of the yellow fever booster vaccination. The chain joins TRBV20-1 to TRBJ2-3; TRBD1 matches 11 bases. The receptor's source is a man younger than 35 who received the YFV17D yellow fever vaccine. This CDR3 reads CSARGTGGRGTQYF. In DNA form, the CDR3 reads TGCAGTGCTAGGGGGACAGGGGGAAGAGGTACGCAGTATTTT.